Detailed here is one T cell receptor beta chain. The protocol was immunoSEQ multiplex PCR, while the TCRdb copy is restricted to in-frame clones and leaves out a portion. The profile shows some 17,000 clones, around four fifths of them singletons. These data come from a study of ipilimumab plus nivolumab after autologous stem cell transplantation. Study at large: Patients received a median of roughly five ipilimumab and 8 nivolumab doses.

Patients got ipilimumab 1 mg/kg beginning 14 to 28 days post-transplant. Sequencing was performed on PBMCs, taken in a trial of ipilimumab plus nivolumab as post-transplant consolidation. This receptor was obtained from a male donor with diffuse large B-cell lymphoma.

CDR3 protein: CASSRQGVSFEQFF. The CDR3 DNA reads as TGTGCCAGCTCGAGGCAGGGAGTAAGTTTTGAGCAGTTCTTC. The chain employs TRBV7-9 and TRBJ2-1, with D perhaps matching TRBD1 or TRBD2 (5 bases each). The germline V and J ends were trimmed by 8 bases and 9 bases, with 20 bases remaining between them. The CDR3 runs to 14 residues. CDR1 SEHNR and CDR2 FQNEAQ come from the germline V gene (reference sequence).